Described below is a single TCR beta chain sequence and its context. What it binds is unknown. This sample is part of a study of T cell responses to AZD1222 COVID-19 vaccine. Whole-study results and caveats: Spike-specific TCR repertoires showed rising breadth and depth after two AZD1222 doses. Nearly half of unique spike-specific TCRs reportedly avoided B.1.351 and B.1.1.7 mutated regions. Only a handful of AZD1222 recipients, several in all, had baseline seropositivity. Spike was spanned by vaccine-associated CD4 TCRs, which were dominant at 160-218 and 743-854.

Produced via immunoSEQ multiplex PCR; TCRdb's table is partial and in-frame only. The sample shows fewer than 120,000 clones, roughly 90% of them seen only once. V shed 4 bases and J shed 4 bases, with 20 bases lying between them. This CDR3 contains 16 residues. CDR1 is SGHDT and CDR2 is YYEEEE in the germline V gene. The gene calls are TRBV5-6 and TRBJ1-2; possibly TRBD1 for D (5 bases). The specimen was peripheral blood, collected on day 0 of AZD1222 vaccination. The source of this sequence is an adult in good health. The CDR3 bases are TGTGCCAGCAGCCTAGGGACCGTAAAGGGTGGCTATGGCTACACCTTC. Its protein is CASSLGTVKGGYGYTF.